This entry describes one T cell receptor (beta chain). This clonotype was counted at least ten times. Its antigen is unknown. No base qualities exist here, and no much larger clone lies one base off it. Only healthy Caucasian donors were included. Three pairs of female monozygotic twins, all aged roughly 18 to 30 years, made up the twin cohort. Peripheral blood mononuclear cells were the source from which RNA for the TCR libraries was isolated. Compared with germline, V lacks 2 bases and J lacks 5 bases; bases without a gene match: 6. Taken from cysteine to phenylalanine, the CDR3 has 15 residues. Only CDR3 DNA remains: 45 bases, in frame from the first base. Via the germline V gene, CDR1 is ENHRY and CDR2 SYGVKD. Receptors were amplified or captured by 5' RACE. Reads for this sample came from an Illumina HiSeq 2000. A universal primer binding site was introduced by template switching, and a unique molecular identifier was present in the final cDNA, enabling accurate counting of TCR cDNA molecules. Specific primers in the conserved constant-segment region were used to synthesize first-strand cDNA for TCR alpha and beta chains. To control for contamination, every cDNA library was double barcoded, receiving both a SMART-Mk sample barcode and Illumina barcodes. TruSeq adapter sequences and Illumina sample barcodes were added in two successive PCR steps. Sequencing of the TCR alpha and beta cDNA libraries was done on the Illumina HiSeq platform using custom primers. On the study's bioinformatics: Raw reads were processed with MiGEC to extract unique molecular identifiers, and MiXCR was used to determine CDR3 positions. Recombination models were inferred per individual with the repgenHMM and IGoR tools using an EM algorithm. The analysis of shared clonotypes was done with the tcR package in R, with sharing normalized by the product of cloneset sizes. Out-of-frame nonproductive sequences were analyzed to study raw recombination free of thymic and clonal selection effects. TCRdb redid the processing of the public reads, applying fastp at Q25 and MiXCR, and retained in-frame beta chains. Here each entry gathers all rows of one CDR3 protein and keeps the most common genes and DNA. It is TCRdb's table, rather than the study itself, that gives the V and J calls and clone size. This sample comprises approximately 600,000 distinct CDR3 sequences, roughly 7.2% of them detected only once. The ten top clones hold less than 2% of the sample.

These data are taken from a study of identical twins (dated by TCRdb to the mid-2010s). Describing the broader study: TCR alpha and beta repertoires from monozygotic twins, unrelated adults of various ages and cord blood were deep-sequenced to test whether fetal clonotypes persist. To rule out contamination, the twin experiments were replicated at different times with different library preparation protocols.

What the authors observed across the whole study: Invariant T cells such as MAIT and iNKT could partly confound zero-insertion analyses, though diverse VJ usage argued against this for most clonotypes. Compared with coincidental sharing between unrelated individuals, out-of-frame TCR alpha sequences shared between twins showed an excess of sequences with low generation probability. Excess twin sharing in beta out-of-frame sequences was weaker because fewer shared sequences lowered the signal-to-noise ratio. Abundant cord blood beta clonotypes carried fewer insertions; young adult naive repertoires showed a weaker similar trend, while memory repertoires showed none. Recombination models systematically underestimated out-of-frame TCR alpha sharing in monozygotic twins but agreed with sharing between unrelated individuals. Conclusions relied on cross-sectional statistical analysis, since the same donors could not be followed over many years.

In addition, the sample was reused for a study of yellow fever vaccine responses in identical twins. As described in the second report: According to the authors, in identical twins the way T cells responded to vaccination appeared partly convergent and partly personalized. Focusing on identical twins, the study followed the T cell clones that responded to the vaccine, and did so with precision.

The chain is made from TRBV10-3 and TRBJ2-7, with TRBD2 matching 10 junction bases. Sequences were obtained from PBMCs. The receptor was derived from a woman in her late teens or twenties in good health. The CDR3 in this case is CAISERSSGRDEQYF. The nucleotide sequence reads TGTGCCATCAGTGAGCGGTCTAGCGGGAGAGACGAGCAGTACTTC.